This T cell receptor (beta chain) was recorded in a study of OX40 agonist ivuxolimab in advanced cancers. The study, taken as a whole, reports: Clonal expansion was among the lowest in partial responders at 0.1-3.0 mg/kg, especially CD8+. Not determined was the antigen specificity of the expanded peripheral T cells.

Sequenced by immunoSEQ multiplex PCR; TCRdb stores in-frame clones only, minus some. The repertoire includes some 70,000 clones, about 86% of them detected once, and 2.4% sits in the top ten. About this clone itself: Its antigen is as yet unknown.

Patients were ineligible given autoimmune disease history or systemic immunosuppression. CDR1 MNHEY and CDR2 SVGAGI come from the germline V gene. V lost 2 bases to trimming and J lost 0 bases, with 5 bases between them. The CDR3 has 13 amino acids. V gene TRBV6-5 combines with J gene TRBJ2-7, with no clear D. Sequenced material: CD4+ or CD8+ T cells sorted from blood, taken in a trial of the OX40 agonist ivuxolimab. The sequence derives from an adult with an advanced solid tumor such as melanoma, head and neck, liver or kidney cancer. CDR3 nucleotide sequence: TGTGCCAGCAGTTACAGACTCTCCTACGAGCAGTACTTC. Protein sequence: CASSYRLSYEQYF.